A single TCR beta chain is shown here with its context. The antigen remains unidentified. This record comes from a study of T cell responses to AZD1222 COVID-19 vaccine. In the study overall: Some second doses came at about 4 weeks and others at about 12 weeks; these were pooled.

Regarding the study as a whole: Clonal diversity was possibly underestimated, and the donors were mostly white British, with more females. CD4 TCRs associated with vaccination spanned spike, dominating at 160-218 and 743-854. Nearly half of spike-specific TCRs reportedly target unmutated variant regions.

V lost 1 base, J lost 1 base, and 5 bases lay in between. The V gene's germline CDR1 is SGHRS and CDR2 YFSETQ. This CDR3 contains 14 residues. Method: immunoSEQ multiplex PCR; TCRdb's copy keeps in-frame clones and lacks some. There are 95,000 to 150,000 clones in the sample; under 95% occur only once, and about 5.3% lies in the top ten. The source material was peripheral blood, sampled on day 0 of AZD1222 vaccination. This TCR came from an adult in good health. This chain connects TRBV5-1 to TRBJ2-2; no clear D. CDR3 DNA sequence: TGCGCCAGCAGCTTGTTTAGGAACACCGGGGAGCTGTTTTTT. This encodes CASSLFRNTGELFF.